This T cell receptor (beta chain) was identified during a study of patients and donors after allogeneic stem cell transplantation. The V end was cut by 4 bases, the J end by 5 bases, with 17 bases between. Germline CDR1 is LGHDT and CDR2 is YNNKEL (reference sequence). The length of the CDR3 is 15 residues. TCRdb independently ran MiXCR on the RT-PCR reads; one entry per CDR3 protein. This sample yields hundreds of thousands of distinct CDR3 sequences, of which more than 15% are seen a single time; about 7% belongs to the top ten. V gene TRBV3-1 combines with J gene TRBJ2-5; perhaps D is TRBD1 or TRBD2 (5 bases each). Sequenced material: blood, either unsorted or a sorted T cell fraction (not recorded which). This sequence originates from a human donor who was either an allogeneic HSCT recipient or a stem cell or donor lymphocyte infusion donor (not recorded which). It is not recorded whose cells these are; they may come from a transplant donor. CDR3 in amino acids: CASSLMGPLGETQYF. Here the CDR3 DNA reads TGTGCCAGCAGCCTGATGGGACCCCTGGGGGAGACCCAGTACTTC.